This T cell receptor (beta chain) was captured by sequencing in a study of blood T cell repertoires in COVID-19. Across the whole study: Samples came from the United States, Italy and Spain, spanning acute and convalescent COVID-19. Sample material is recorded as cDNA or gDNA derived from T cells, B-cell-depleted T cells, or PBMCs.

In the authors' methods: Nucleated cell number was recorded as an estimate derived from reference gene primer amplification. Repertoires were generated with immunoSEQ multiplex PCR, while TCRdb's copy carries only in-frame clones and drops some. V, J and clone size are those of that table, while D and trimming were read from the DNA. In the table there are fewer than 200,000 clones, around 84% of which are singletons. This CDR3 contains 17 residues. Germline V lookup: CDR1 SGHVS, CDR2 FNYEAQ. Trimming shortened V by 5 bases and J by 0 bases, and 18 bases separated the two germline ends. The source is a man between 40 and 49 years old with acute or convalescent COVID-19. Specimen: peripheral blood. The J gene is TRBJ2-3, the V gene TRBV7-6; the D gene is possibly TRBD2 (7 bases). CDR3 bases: TGTGCCAGCAGCCTAGGGAGGGGGGGACCTAGCACAGATACGCAGTATTTT. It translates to CASSLGRGGPSTDTQYF.